Below, 17 T cell receptor beta chains from the same sample are listed, as sequenced in a study of blood T cell repertoires in COVID-19. Generated by immunoSEQ multiplex PCR, the TCRdb table keeps only in-frame clones and is missing some. The table records roughly 67,000 clones, approximately 80% of them present only once. Material: peripheral blood. Receptors originate from a woman aged 55-75 years with acute or convalescent COVID-19.

This clone was seen only a few times. This CDR3 is CASKLASGSTDTQYF. The CDR3 DNA follows: TGCGCCAGCAAATTGGCTAGCGGTAGCACAGATACGCAGTATTTT. The chain links TRBV4-1 to TRBJ2-3; 7 nucleotides line up with TRBD2. Trimming removed 7 bases from V and 0 bases from J; junction bases left unmatched: 7. Germline V gene sequence: CDR1 MGHRA, CDR2 YSYEKL. This CDR3 region has 15 residues.

This clone was detected only a few times. The chain has TRBV2 and TRBJ1-2, with TRBD1 as a possible D gene (5 bases). Trimming cost V 4 bases and J 4 bases, with 7 bases left between them. Germline V gene sequence: CDR1 SNHLY, CDR2 FYNNEI. The CDR3 runs 12 residues. This chain's CDR3 is CASSVGAYGYTF. CDR3 sequence (DNA): TGTGCCAGCAGTGTAGGGGCCTATGGCTACACCTTC.

This chain links TRBV6-1 with TRBJ1-6; D remains ambiguous. Germline values: CDR1 MNHNS, CDR2 SASEGT. V shed 0 bases and J shed 11 bases, with 11 bases lying between them. The CDR3 sequence is 14 residues long. The CDR3 coding sequence is TGTGCCAGCAGTGAAGCGACGGAGGGCACACCCCTCCACTTT. As protein: CASSEATEGTPLHF.

A few counts support this clone. The chain employs TRBV10-3 and TRBJ1-2; perhaps TRBD1 as D (5 bases). The CDR3 totals 14 residues. Germline CDR1 is ENHRY and CDR2 is SYGVKD. Trimming took 0 bases from V and 13 from J, leaving 18 bases between them. CDR3 sequence (DNA): TGTGCCATCAGTGAGTCGATCCAGGGAGGGACGGTCACCTTC. The encoded protein is CAISESIQGGTVTF.

This clone was seen only once. The J gene is TRBJ2-3, the V gene TRBV18; 8 nucleotides agree with TRBD1. Germline values: CDR1 KGHSH, CDR2 LQKENI. The CDR3 is 16 residues long. The ends lost 3 bases at V and 5 bases at J; junction bases unmatched: 10. The CDR3 coding sequence is TGTGCCAGCTCACCCTCCGCCGGACAGGGCAAAGATACGCAGTATTTT. Residues: CASSPSAGQGKDTQYF.

The chain joins TRBV9 to TRBJ2-3, with TRBD1 as a possible D gene (6 bases). The germline V and J ends were trimmed by 1 base and 1 base, with 13 bases remaining between them. The CDR3 covers 16 residues. Germline values: CDR1 SGDLS, CDR2 YYNGEE. The CDR3 loop is CASSVPQGRGTDTQYF. DNA for the CDR3: TGTGCCAGCAGCGTACCACAGGGAAGGGGCACAGATACGCAGTATTTT.

This sequence joins TRBV24-1 and TRBJ1-4; a possible D gene is TRBD1 (5 bases). Germline V CDR1 and CDR2: KGHDR, SFDVKD. The CDR3 sequence is 15 residues long. Trimming took off 3 bases at V and 8 bases at J, with 15 bases between the two ends. CDR3 in amino acids: CATSDPSGGGEKLFF. The CDR3 nucleotides are TGTGCCACCAGTGATCCCAGCGGTGGGGGGGAAAAACTGTTTTTT.

The V call is TRBV19, the J call TRBJ1-6; D is perhaps TRBD1 (6 bases). The ends were cut back, 5 bases at V and 4 bases at J, with 12 bases in the middle. The CDR3 consists of 15 residues. Germline V lookup: CDR1 LNHDA, CDR2 SQIVND (reference sequence). CDR3 nucleotides: TGTGCCAGTAGTCCAGCGACAGGATATAATTCACCCCTCCACTTT. Its translation: CASSPATGYNSPLHF. Full variable domain (remainder filled in from reference TRBV19 and TRBJ1-6): DGGITQSPKYLFRKEGQNVTLSCEQNLNHDAMYWYRQDPGQGLRLIYYSQIVNDFQKGDIAEGYSVSREKKESFPLTVTSAQKNPTAFYLCASSPATGYNSPLHFGNGTRLTVT.

The rearrangement links TRBV5-6 to TRBJ1-3, with no clear D. The CDR3 covers 12 residues. Trimming shortened V by 0 bases and J by 4 bases, and 2 bases separated the two germline ends. Germline CDR1 reads SGHDT; CDR2 reads YYEEEE. DNA of the CDR3: TGTGCCAGCAGCTTGGCGGGAAACACCATATATTTT. The encoded protein is CASSLAGNTIYF.

The chain carries TRBV6-1 and TRBJ1-5; D is perhaps TRBD1 (6 bases). The germline V and J ends were trimmed by 4 bases and 0 bases, with 19 bases remaining between them. The CDR3 totals 18 residues. The germline CDR1 and CDR2 sequences are MNHNS and SASEGT. The CDR3 loop is CASSGRGGRIYSNQPQHF. In DNA, the CDR3 is TGTGCCAGCAGTGGGCGGGGGGGGCGGATTTATAGCAATCAGCCCCAGCATTTT.

The chain is built from TRBV19 and TRBJ2-5, with D perhaps matching TRBD1 (6 bases). CDR1 and CDR2 from the germline V gene are LNHDA and SQIVND (reference sequence). V dropped 1 base and J dropped 5 bases, with 8 bases sitting between them. CDR3 length: 13 residues. The CDR3 reads CASSIATGETQYF. In nucleotides, the CDR3 is TGTGCCAGTAGTATAGCCACAGGGGAGACCCAGTACTTC.

The chain uses TRBV2 and TRBJ1-3; D gene uncertain. Germline CDR1 is SNHLY and CDR2 is FYNNEI. The CDR3 sequence is 13 residues long. V lost 3 bases to trimming and J lost 0 bases, with 3 bases between them. CDR3 bases: TGTGCCAGCAGTGACAACTCTGGAAACACCATATATTTT. Protein sequence: CASSDNSGNTIYF.

The chain employs TRBV30 and TRBJ2-1; no clear D. CDR1 is GTSNPN and CDR2 is SVGIG in the germline V gene (reference sequence). This CDR3 has 12 residues. The CDR3 DNA is TGTGCACTTCTTCTCCCCTACAATGAGCAGTTCTTC. Translation: CALLLPYNEQFF.

The CDR3: CASSLLTGGNTEAFF. CDR3 DNA sequence: TGTGCCAGCAGTTTGCTGACAGGGGGGAACACTGAAGCTTTCTTT. The chain employs TRBV6-5 and TRBJ1-1; 9 nucleotides align to TRBD1. The CDR3 loop spans 15 amino acids. Germline V gene sequence: CDR1 MNHEY, CDR2 SVGAGI. Trimming at V came to 4 bases and at J to 1 base, leaving 4 bases not matched to a gene.

The J gene is TRBJ1-1, the V gene TRBV7-2; D is ambiguous. This CDR3 region has 15 residues. Trimming removed 1 base from V and 4 bases from J, with 13 bases in between. The germline gives CDR1 SGHTA, CDR2 FQGNSA. CDR3 region: CASSLGIGGSTEAFF. The CDR3 DNA sequence: TGTGCCAGCAGCTTAGGAATCGGAGGGAGCACTGAAGCTTTCTTT.

V is TRBV5-1 and J is TRBJ2-7; tentatively, D is TRBD1 (6 bases). V lost 4 bases, J lost 0 bases, and 11 bases lay in between. CDR1 SGHRS and CDR2 YFSETQ come from the germline V gene. The CDR3 runs 14 residues. This chain's CDR3 is CASSLGGSSYEQYF. The CDR3 nucleotides are TGCGCCAGCAGCCTTGGGGGCAGCTCCTACGAGCAGTACTTC.

This chain connects TRBV7-9 to TRBJ1-1; no clear D. The CDR3 contains 15 residues. V shed 5 bases and J shed 0 bases, with 13 bases lying between them. CDR1 SEHNR and CDR2 FQNEAQ come from the germline V gene (reference sequence). CDR3 sequence reads: CASSPRDTVNTEAFF. The CDR3 DNA reads TGTGCCAGCAGCCCACGAGACACGGTGAACACTGAAGCTTTCTTT.